This T cell receptor (beta chain) was recorded in a study of blood T cell repertoires in COVID-19. Study-level information: COVID-19 samples collected from the United States, Italy and Spain covered acute and convalescent phases. Sources were T cells, B-cell-depleted T cells, or PBMCs; the material itself was cDNA or gDNA.

Under the authors' procedure: Quantification of nucleated cells was approximated via reference gene primer amplification. Clones were sequenced by immunoSEQ multiplex PCR, and TCRdb holds only the in-frame ones, with some missing. V, J and clone size were drawn from that table, and D and trimming were deduced from the DNA. The sample has roughly 90,000 clones; around four fifths are singletons. Germline values: CDR1 LNHDA, CDR2 SQIVND (reference sequence). The CDR3 is 14 residues long. Trimming stripped 6 bases from V and 4 bases from J, with 16 bases between. This clone was recorded only once. The specimen sequenced was peripheral blood. The chain uses TRBV19 and TRBJ2-7, with a possible D match to TRBD1 (5 bases). This clonotype was obtained from a man aged 45-65 years with acute or convalescent COVID-19. The chain's CDR3 is CASSINGQGYEQYF. CDR3 DNA sequence: TGTGCCAGTAGCATCAACGGCCAGGGTTACGAGCAGTACTTC.